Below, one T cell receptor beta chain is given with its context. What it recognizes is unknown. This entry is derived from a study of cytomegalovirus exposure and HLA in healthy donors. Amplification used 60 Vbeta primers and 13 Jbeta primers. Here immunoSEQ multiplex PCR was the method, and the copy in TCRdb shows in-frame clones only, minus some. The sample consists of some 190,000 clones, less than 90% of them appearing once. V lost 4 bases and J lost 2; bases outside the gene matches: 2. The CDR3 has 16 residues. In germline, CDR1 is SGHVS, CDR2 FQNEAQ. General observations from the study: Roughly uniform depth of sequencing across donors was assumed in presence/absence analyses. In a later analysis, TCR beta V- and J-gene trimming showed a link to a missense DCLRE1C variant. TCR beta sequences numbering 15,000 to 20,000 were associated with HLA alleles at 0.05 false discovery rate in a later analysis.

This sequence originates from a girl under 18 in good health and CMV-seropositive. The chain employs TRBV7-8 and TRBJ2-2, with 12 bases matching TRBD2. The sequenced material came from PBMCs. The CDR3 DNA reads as TGTGCCAGCAGCTCGGGACTAGCGGGCAACACCGGGGAGCTGTTTTTT. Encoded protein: CASSSGLAGNTGELFF.